This TCR beta chain appears in the sequencing data of a study of PD-1 blockade in mismatch repair-deficient tumors. Study-level points and caveats: Tumor-resident clones, often undetectable pretreatment in blood, expanded then contracted after pembrolizumab.

Only in-frame clones appear in the TCRdb table, and some are missing; sequencing was by immunoSEQ multiplex PCR. The sample records around 100,000 clones, over 65% being singletons. Germline V gene sequence: CDR1 MDHEN, CDR2 SYDVKM. This CDR3 comprises 16 residues. J lost 2 bases, V lost 5 bases, and 11 bases had no gene match. As regards this clone: The antigen is not known.

Sequenced material: peripheral blood, taken approximately 14 months after starting pembrolizumab. This TCR came from an adult with mismatch repair-deficient cancer. The rearrangement joins TRBV28 to TRBJ2-7, with 8 bases identical to TRBD2. CDR3 nucleotide sequence: TGTGCCAGCAGTCCCCGAGCAGCGGGAGTCCCCTACGAGCAGTACTTC. This translates into CASSPRAAGVPYEQYF.